Included here is one T cell receptor beta chain sequence, with context. These data originate in a study of cytomegalovirus exposure and HLA in healthy donors. The study ran its PCR with 60 Vbeta and 13 Jbeta primers. The assay was immunoSEQ multiplex PCR, and TCRdb's table has in-frame clones only and misses some. The sample holds 150,000 to 250,000 clones. CDR1 MDHEN and CDR2 SYDVKM come from the germline V gene. V was clipped by 7 bases and J by 1 base, with 13 bases between them. CDR3 length: 14 amino acids. Sequencing was carried out using PBMCs. The clonotype originates from a boy aged 5-17 years in good health and CMV-seronegative. This chain links TRBV28 with TRBJ1-1; D possibly corresponds to TRBD1 (6 bases). The CDR3 region has the DNA TGTGCCAGCACCCCGGGGGGCGCGAACACTGAAGCTTTCTTT. Its translation is CASTPGGANTEAFF.